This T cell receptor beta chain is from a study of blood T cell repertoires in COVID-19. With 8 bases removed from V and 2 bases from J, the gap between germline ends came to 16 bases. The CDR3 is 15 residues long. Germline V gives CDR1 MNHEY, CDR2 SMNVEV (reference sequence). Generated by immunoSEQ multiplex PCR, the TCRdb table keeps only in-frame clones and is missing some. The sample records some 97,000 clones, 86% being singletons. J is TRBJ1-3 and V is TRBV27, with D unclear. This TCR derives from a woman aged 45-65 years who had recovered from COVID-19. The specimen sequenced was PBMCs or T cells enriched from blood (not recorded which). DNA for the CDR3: TGTGCCAGCGCGCCATCACGTTCCCCTGGAAACACCATATATTTT. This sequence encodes CASAPSRSPGNTIYF.